The clone carrying this TCR beta chain showed up many times. The data were taken from a study of spatial heterogeneity in lung cancer. TCRdb used MiXCR to reprocess the 5' RACE reads, holding one entry per CDR3 protein. The repertoire consists of 2,000 to 2,500 distinct CDR3 sequences, with 1.9% occurring once and the leading ten covering 18%. Time point of the sample: sample taken at primary tumor resection. This sequence was found in a male donor with early-stage non-small cell lung cancer. Specimen: normal lung tissue next to the tumor, collected at surgery.

The CDR3 DNA sequence: TGTGCCAGCAGCCAAGGCCTCTTCGGAGAGAACACTGAAGCTTTCTTT. Its protein product is CASSQGLFGENTEAFF. The V gene is TRBV4-2, the J gene TRBJ1-1; D remains unclear. Trimming left V 1 base short and J 1 base short, with 13 bases between. Germline V lookup: CDR1 LGHNA, CDR2 YNFKEQ. The CDR3 spans 16 residues.